The next 11 T cell receptor beta chains were all read from a single sample in a study of CXCR3-negative and CXCR3-positive naive CD8 T cells (dated by TCRdb to the late 2010s). TCRdb lists the instrument as NextSeq 550. The Human TCR Profiling Kit (MiLaboratory) was used to make UMI-labeled 5' RACE TRB cDNA libraries. Reprocessed by TCRdb, the reads give a single entry per CDR3 protein sequence, without DNA. The sample's own table lists around 57,000 distinct CDR3 sequences. The top ten clonotypes cover 23% of the sample. Input material: memory CD8+ T cells from blood. The cell subset or site label, as the study defines it: conventional CD8+ memory T cells (TMEM), sorted as controls. The source of these receptors is a human donor in good health. Some clones in this sample may be carry-over from other donors' samples.

The CDR3 region is CASSLAGVPYNEQFF. V is TRBV7-2 and J is TRBJ2-1; with no DNA, the TCRdb D assignment of TRBD1 cannot be verified. This CDR3 has 15 amino acids. Germline CDR1 and CDR2: SGHTA and FQGNSA.

The rearrangement links TRBV28 to TRBJ1-1; TCRdb picks TRBD1, but there is no DNA to check that call. Germline lookup yields CDR1 MDHEN and CDR2 SYDVKM. This CDR3 is 14 amino acids long. The CDR3 sequence: CASSLWTVNTEAFF.

V is TRBV6-2 or TRBV6-3 and J is TRBJ2-7; TCRdb's assignment of TRBD1 cannot be checked, as there is no DNA. The CDR3 runs 13 residues. CDR1 and CDR2 (germline): MNHEY, SVGEGT. CDR3: CASRGLTVYEQYF.

V usage is TRBV11-3 and J usage is TRBJ1-1. The CDR3 runs 13 residues. Germline assignment: CDR1 SGHNT and CDR2 YENEEA. This CDR3 reads CASSLVANTEAFF.

This rearrangement joins TRBV28 to TRBJ1-5; TCRdb designates TRBD1, a call that cannot be tested without DNA. The CDR3 loop spans 13 amino acids. From germline, CDR1 is MDHEN and CDR2 SYDVKM. CDR3 sequence: CASGHYSNQPQHF.

The rearrangement links TRBV5-5 to TRBJ2-1. Germline CDR1 SGHKS, CDR2 YYEKEE (reference sequence). There are 13 residues in the CDR3. CDR3 sequence reads: CASSLVNQNEQFF.

The genes are TRBV29-1 and TRBJ2-5. The CDR3 loop spans 13 amino acids. The germline CDR1 and CDR2 sequences are SQVTM and ANQGSEA. This CDR3 is CSVVPRSSGTQYF.

The chain carries TRBV10-3 and TRBJ1-5; TCRdb calls TRBD1, which cannot be checked without DNA. The CDR3 length is 14 residues. CDR1 and CDR2 from the germline V gene are ENHRY and SYGVKD. CDR3 in amino acids: CAISENVPGEPQHF.

This sequence joins TRBV28 and TRBJ2-3; TCRdb's D call of TRBD1 is untestable without DNA. This CDR3 is built from 16 residues. Germline CDR1 and CDR2: MDHEN and SYDVKM. The CDR3 spells CASSPWDRGGSDTQYF.

The chain combines TRBV7-3 with TRBJ1-1; TCRdb's D gene call, TRBD1, goes unchecked for lack of DNA. The CDR3 is 16 amino acids. In germline, CDR1 is SGHTA, CDR2 FQGTGA. The CDR3 sequence: CASSPYGHRRGTEAFF.

The chain combines TRBV27 with TRBJ2-1. From germline, CDR1 is MNHEY and CDR2 SMNVEV (reference sequence). This CDR3 has 13 amino acids. The CDR3 is CASSWQPNNEQFF.